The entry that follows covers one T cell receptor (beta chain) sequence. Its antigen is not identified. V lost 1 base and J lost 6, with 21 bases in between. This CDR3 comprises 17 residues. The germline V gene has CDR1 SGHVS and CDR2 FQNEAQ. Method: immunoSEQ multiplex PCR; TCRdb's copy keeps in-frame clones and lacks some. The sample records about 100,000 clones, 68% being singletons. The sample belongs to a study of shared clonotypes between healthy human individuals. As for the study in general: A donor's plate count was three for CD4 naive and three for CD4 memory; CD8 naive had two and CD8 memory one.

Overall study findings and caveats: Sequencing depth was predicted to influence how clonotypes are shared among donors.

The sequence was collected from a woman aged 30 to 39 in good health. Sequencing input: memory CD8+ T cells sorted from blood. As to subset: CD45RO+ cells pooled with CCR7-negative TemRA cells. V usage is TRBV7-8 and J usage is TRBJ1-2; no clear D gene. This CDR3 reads CASSLGVHGWAFDGYTF. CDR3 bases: TGTGCCAGCAGCTTAGGGGTTCATGGGTGGGCCTTTGATGGCTACACCTTC.